The present T cell receptor beta chain was sequenced within a study of T cell clones after liver transplantation. In the study overall: Subjects received no induction therapy and standard immunosuppression until randomization at 12-24 months post-transplant.

A word on this clone: Its antigen remains unidentified.

Germline assignment: CDR1 SEHNR and CDR2 FQNEAQ (reference sequence). The CDR3 loop spans 13 amino acids. Trimming stripped 5 bases from V and 1 base from J, with 5 bases between. Using immunoSEQ multiplex PCR, the repertoire was profiled, and TCRdb retains in-frame clones only, with some absent. This sample has about 12,000 clones, with over 65% found just once. Study-wide results and caveats: Donor-reactive sequences fell more than third party-reactive ones, suggesting partial deletion.

This specimen was CD8+ T cells from blood, taken at the 22-month timepoint. The chain carries TRBV7-9 and TRBJ2-2; no clear D. The TCR sequence derives from a human patient who received a liver transplant. These T cells may partly come from the graft donor. The CDR3 protein is CASSPMNTGELFF. Written as DNA, the CDR3 is TGTGCCAGCAGCCCCATGAACACCGGGGAGCTGTTTTTT.